The 20 T cell receptor beta chains below were found in one sample sequenced in a study of T cells after yellow fever vaccination. TCRdb reanalysed the 5' RACE reads using MiXCR and keeps one entry per CDR3 protein. The table records more than 300,000 distinct CDR3 sequences, around 10% of them present only once. The material sequenced was CD4+ T cells sorted from PBMCs, taken 45 days after the yellow fever booster vaccination. These receptors were taken from a man aged 18 to 29 who received the YFV17D yellow fever vaccine.

This clonotype was picked up a small number of times. The gene calls are TRBV6-5 and TRBJ1-2, with D possibly matching TRBD1 (6 bases). This CDR3 has 15 residues. V shed 8 bases and J shed 7 bases, with 23 bases lying between them. Germline-derived CDR1 and CDR2 are MNHEY and SVGAGI. The DNA of the CDR3 is TGTGCCAGCCGCGCACAGGGTCCACGGATAGGTGGCTACACCTTC. Its protein product is CASRAQGPRIGGYTF.

This clonotype was seen many times. This chain links TRBV5-1 with TRBJ2-3, with D possibly matching TRBD2 (6 bases). In germline, CDR1 is SGHRS, CDR2 YFSETQ. Trimming took 0 bases from V and 0 from J, leaving 8 bases between them. The CDR3 is 15 residues long. The CDR3 DNA reads TGCGCCAGCAGCTTGGAACGGGGGAGCACAGATACGCAGTATTTT. Its protein is CASSLERGSTDTQYF.

The count of this clonotype is one. The chain recombines TRBV5-1 with TRBJ1-1, with TRBD1 matching 7 bases. Per the germline V gene, CDR1 is SGHRS and CDR2 is YFSETQ. The CDR3 contains 15 residues. V lost 4 bases and J lost 5; bases outside the gene matches: 11. The CDR3 nucleotides are TGCGCCAGCAGCGTATCGACAGGGTCGGGGACTGAAGCTTTCTTT. Protein: CASSVSTGSGTEAFF. The variable domain in full, with the rest retrieved from reference TRBV5-1 and TRBJ1-1, is KAGVTQTPRYLIKTRGQQVTLSCSPISGHRSVSWYQQTPGQGLQFLFEYFSETQRNKGNFPGRFSGRQFSNSRSEMNVSTLELGDSALYLCASSVSTGSGTEAFFGQGTRLTVV.

The chain couples TRBV20-1 to TRBJ1-2; 9 positions match TRBD1. V was pared by 5 bases and J by 2 bases, with 3 bases of the junction left unmatched. This CDR3 is 13 amino acids long. The germline V gene encodes CDR1 DFQATT and CDR2 SNEGSKA (reference sequence). Here the CDR3 reads CSAGTGRNYGYTF. The DNA for the CDR3 is TGCAGTGCTGGGACAGGGAGAAACTATGGCTACACCTTC.

This clonotype occurred a few times. The chain combines TRBV11-2 with TRBJ2-7, with D perhaps TRBD2 (6 bases). This CDR3 comprises 13 residues. V lost 4 bases and J 4 bases, leaving 11 bases between the germline ends. Germline loops: CDR1 SGHAT, CDR2 FQNNGV. This CDR3 reads CASSSAREYEQYF. CDR3 nucleotide sequence: TGTGCCAGCAGCTCCGCCCGGGAGTACGAGCAGTACTTC.

J is TRBJ1-6 and V is TRBV12-3 or TRBV12-4, with no clear D. The length of the CDR3 is 14 residues. Trimming removed 1 base from V and 9 bases from J, with 10 bases in between. CDR3 coding DNA: TGTGCCAGCAGTTTAGTCCTGGGTCCTTCACCCCTCCACTTT. Its translation: CASSLVLGPSPLHF.

This clonotype came up a few times. J is TRBJ2-7 and V is TRBV7-3, with D possibly being TRBD2 (7 bases). The CDR3 has 14 residues. Between the trimmed V and J ends, which lost 5 bases and 4 bases, there was a span of 15 bases. CDR1 and CDR2 from the germline V gene are SGHTA and FQGTGA. The CDR3 reads CASSPDGGPYEQYF. The CDR3 DNA follows: TGTGCCAGCAGCCCAGACGGGGGGCCGTACGAGCAGTACTTC.

This clonotype has just a few counts. The gene calls are TRBV18 and TRBJ1-4, with TRBD1 as a possible D gene (5 bases). The CDR3 contains 14 residues. Germline V gene sequence: CDR1 KGHSH, CDR2 LQKENI. V dropped 6 bases and J dropped 7 bases, with 15 bases sitting between them. The CDR3 region is CASSPGGAAEKLFF. The CDR3 DNA sequence: TGTGCCAGCTCCCCCGGCGGGGCGGCTGAAAAACTGTTTTTT.

The chain employs TRBV2 and TRBJ2-1; weak D call: TRBD2 (6 bases). V dropped 3 bases and J dropped 9 bases, with 15 bases sitting between them. Germline V gene lookup returns CDR1 SNHLY and CDR2 FYNNEI. This CDR3 is built from 14 residues. CDR3 sequence (DNA): TGTGCCAGCAGTGAGCAACTAGTGGAGGGTGAGCAGTTCTTC. Residues: CASSEQLVEGEQFF.

The chain is built from TRBV6-2 or TRBV6-3 and TRBJ2-1; the D gene could be TRBD1 or TRBD2 (5 bases each). The CDR3 contains 11 residues. Germline CDR1 MNHEY, CDR2 SVGEGT. V was shortened by 10 bases and J by 9 bases, with 13 bases between the two germline ends. DNA of the CDR3: TGTGCCACCTGGGACGGCCGTGAGCAGTTCTTC. It specifies CATWDGREQFF.

V is TRBV4-3 and J is TRBJ1-1; 7 positions agree with TRBD1. Per germline, CDR1 LGHNA and CDR2 YSLEER. V was pared by 1 base and J by 5 bases, with 7 bases of the junction left unmatched. This CDR3 has 15 amino acids. The CDR3 protein is CASSQALRGGTEAFF. The CDR3 coding sequence is TGCGCCAGCAGCCAAGCACTCAGGGGGGGAACTGAAGCTTTCTTT.

In this sample, this clonotype turned up many times. The V and J genes are TRBV5-1 and TRBJ2-3, with 11 bases lining up with TRBD2. The V gene end was trimmed by 4 bases and the J gene end by 4 bases; junction bases not matched to a gene: 5. The CDR3 consists of 15 residues. The germline V gene encodes CDR1 SGHRS and CDR2 YFSETQ. The CDR3 protein is CASSPLAGGPDTQYF. The CDR3 DNA is TGCGCCAGCAGCCCATTAGCGGGGGGGCCAGATACGCAGTATTTT.

This sequence joins TRBV20-1 and TRBJ2-1, with TRBD1 matching over 7 bases. CDR1 DFQATT and CDR2 SNEGSKA come from the germline V gene (reference sequence). Trimming removed 7 bases from V and 3 bases from J; junction bases left unmatched: 9. This CDR3 spans 14 amino acids. The CDR3 DNA reads as TGCAGTGTAGTCACAGGGGCCTACTACAATGAGCAGTTCTTC. It yields the protein CSVVTGAYYNEQFF.

This clonotype came up a few times. The J gene is TRBJ2-4, the V gene TRBV2, with 9 bases aligning to TRBD2. The J segment lost 0 bases and the V segment lost 5 bases, leaving 14 bases of the junction unmatched. CDR3 length: 19 residues. CDR1 is SNHLY and CDR2 is FYNNEI in the germline V gene. CDR3 residues: CASSPASGDGALAKNIQYF. In DNA, the CDR3 is TGTGCCAGCAGTCCGGCTAGCGGGGATGGAGCTCTAGCCAAAAACATTCAGTACTTC.

V gene TRBV2 combines with J gene TRBJ1-2, with a tentative D call TRBD1 (6 bases). CDR1 and CDR2 (germline): SNHLY, FYNNEI. The CDR3 is 15 residues long. V gave up 1 base and J gave up 2 bases, with 11 bases separating them. CDR3 region: CASSEVRGLNYGYTF. CDR3 coding DNA: TGTGCCAGCAGTGAAGTCAGGGGTCTCAACTATGGCTACACCTTC.

Note on this clonotype: No conserved phenylalanine or tryptophan is present at the end of the CDR3, so a read error is the likely explanation. The V call is TRBV7-2, the J call TRBJ1-5, with TRBD1 matching 8 bases. CDR3 length equals 15 residues. Germline V gene sequence: CDR1 SGHTA, CDR2 FQGNSA. Germline trimming cut 3 bases from V and 6 bases from J; bases unmatched to any gene: 7. This chain's CDR3 is CASSFQGAQVQPQHI. The DNA of the CDR3 is TGTGCCAGCAGCTTTCAGGGGGCGCAGGTTCAGCCCCAGCATATT.

This clonotype has more than one count but fewer than ten. The CDR3 loop is CSVDLWSLTEAFF. In DNA, the CDR3 is TGCAGCGTTGACTTATGGTCCTTGACTGAAGCTTTCTTT. The chain recombines TRBV29-1 with TRBJ1-1; D gene ambiguous. The length of the CDR3 is 13 residues. Germline CDR1 and CDR2: SQVTM and ANQGSEA. V shed 3 bases and J shed 5 bases, with 13 bases lying between them. Filled out from reference TRBV29-1 and TRBJ1-1, the complete variable domain reads SAVISQKPSRDICQRGTSLTIQCQVDSQVTMMFWYRQQPGQSLTLIATANQGSEATYESGFVIDKFPISRPNLTFSTLTVSNMSPEDSSIYLCSVDLWSLTEAFFGQGTRLTVV.

This clonotype was counted a few times. J is TRBJ1-4 and V is TRBV4-3, with D unresolved. The CDR3 covers 15 residues. Trimming left V 4 bases short and J 3 bases short, with 12 bases between. From germline, CDR1 is LGHNA and CDR2 YSLEER. In DNA form, the CDR3 reads TGCGCCAGCAGCCGCCGGGCAGCCTCTAATGAAAAACTGTTTTTT. It yields the protein CASSRRAASNEKLFF.

This clonotype was detected a few times. The rearrangement links TRBV20-1 to TRBJ2-5, with 10 bases matching TRBD2. This CDR3 spans 15 amino acids. The germline gives CDR1 DFQATT, CDR2 SNEGSKA (reference sequence). The J segment lost 2 bases and the V segment lost 1 base, leaving 4 bases of the junction unmatched. The CDR3 region has the DNA TGCAGTGCTAGAGGTCTAGCGGGGGAGCAAGAGACCCAGTACTTC. It codes for CSARGLAGEQETQYF.

The sample holds a few counts of this clonotype. This chain joins TRBV6-6 and TRBJ1-1; 7 bases are shared with TRBD1. V trimming: 5 bases; J trimming: 11 bases; junction bases outside the gene matches: 8. CDR3 length equals 12 residues. Germline CDR1 and CDR2: MNHNY and SVGAGI (reference sequence). The CDR3 DNA follows: TGTGCCAGCAGTCTGCAGGGGGGACAGGCTTTCTTT. Protein sequence: CASSLQGGQAFF.